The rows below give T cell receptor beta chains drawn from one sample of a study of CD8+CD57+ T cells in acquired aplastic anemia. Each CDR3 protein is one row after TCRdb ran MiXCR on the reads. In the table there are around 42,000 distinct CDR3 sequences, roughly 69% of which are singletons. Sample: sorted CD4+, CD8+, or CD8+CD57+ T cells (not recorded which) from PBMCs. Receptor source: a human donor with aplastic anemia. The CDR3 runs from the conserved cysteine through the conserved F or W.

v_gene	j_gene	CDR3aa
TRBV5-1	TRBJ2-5	CASSVWQGIGQETQYF
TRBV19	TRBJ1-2	CASSIDRVGWNGYTF
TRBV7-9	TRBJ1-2	CASSMGGYYGYTF
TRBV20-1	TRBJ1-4	CSAFGRDANEKLFF
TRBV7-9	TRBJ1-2	CASSMTDGYTF
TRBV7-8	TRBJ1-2	CASSPGTDYGYTF
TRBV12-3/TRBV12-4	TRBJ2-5	CASSFRGQETQYF
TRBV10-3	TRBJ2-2	CAISEKAGEGELFF
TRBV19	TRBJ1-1	CASSQGMAAFF
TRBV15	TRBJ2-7	CATSKNNYYEQYF
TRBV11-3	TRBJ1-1	CASSSRDGGNTEAFF
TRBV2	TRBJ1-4	CASWPRDRGEKLFF
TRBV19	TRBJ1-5	CASGISWGYNQPQHF
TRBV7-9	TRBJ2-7	CASSLRAHEQYF
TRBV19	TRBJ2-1	CASSMGGETYNEQFF
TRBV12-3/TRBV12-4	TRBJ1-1	CASSLQGYTEAFF
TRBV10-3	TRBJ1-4	CAIRTSGTGSEKLFF
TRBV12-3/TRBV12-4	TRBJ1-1	CASSFAGNTEAFF
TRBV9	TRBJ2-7	CASSPGVRSDYEQYF
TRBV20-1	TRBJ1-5	CSASSDSNQPQHF
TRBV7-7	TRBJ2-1	CASSLGVNNEQFF
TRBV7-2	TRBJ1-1	CASSRGGTEAFF
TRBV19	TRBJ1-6	CASKPAGQINSPLHF
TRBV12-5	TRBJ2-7	CASGLTNTRHDEQYF
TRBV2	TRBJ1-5	CASSEAYSNQPQHF
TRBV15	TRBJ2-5	CATSRAAQETQYF
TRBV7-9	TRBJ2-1	CASSLDGEQFF
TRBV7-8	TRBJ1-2	CASSSGLGKGENGYTF
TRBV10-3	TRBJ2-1	CAISEGGGGSNQQFF